Sequencing of this T cell receptor (beta chain) was carried out in a study of OX40 agonist ivuxolimab in advanced cancers. Across the whole study: Dose-escalation patients' cancers were hepatocellular carcinoma, melanoma, renal cell or head and neck cancer.

The repertoire was sequenced with immunoSEQ multiplex PCR; TCRdb's copy has only in-frame clones and lacks some. There are some 74,000 clones in the sample; roughly four fifths occur only once, and around 5.1% lies in the top ten. CDR3 size: 16 residues. V was clipped by 5 bases and J by 2 bases; unmatched bases: 8. Per the germline V gene, CDR1 is SGHNT and CDR2 is YYREEE (reference sequence). The clonotype originates from an adult with an advanced solid tumor such as melanoma, head and neck, liver or kidney cancer. The chain carries TRBV5-4 and TRBJ2-2, with TRBD1 identical over 8 bases. The sample in question was CD4+ or CD8+ T cells sorted from blood, obtained in a trial of the OX40 agonist ivuxolimab. DNA for the CDR3: TGTGCCAGCAGTTTGTACAGGGGGTCTAACACCGGGGAGCTGTTTTTT. Its protein product is CASSLYRGSNTGELFF.